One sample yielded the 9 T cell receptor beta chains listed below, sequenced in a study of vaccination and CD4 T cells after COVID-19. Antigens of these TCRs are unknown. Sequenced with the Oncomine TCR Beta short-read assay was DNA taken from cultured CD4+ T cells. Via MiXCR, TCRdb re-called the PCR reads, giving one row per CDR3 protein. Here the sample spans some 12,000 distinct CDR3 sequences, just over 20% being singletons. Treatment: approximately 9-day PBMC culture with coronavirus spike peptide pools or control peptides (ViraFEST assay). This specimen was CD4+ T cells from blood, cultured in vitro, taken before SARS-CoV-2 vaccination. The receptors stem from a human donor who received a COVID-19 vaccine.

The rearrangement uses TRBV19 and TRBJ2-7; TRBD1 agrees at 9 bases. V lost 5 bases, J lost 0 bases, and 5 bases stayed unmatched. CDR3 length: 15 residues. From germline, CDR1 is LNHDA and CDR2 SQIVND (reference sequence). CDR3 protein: CASSPGQGFSYEQYF. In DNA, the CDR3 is TGTGCCAGTAGTCCCGGACAGGGGTTCTCCTACGAGCAGTACTTC.

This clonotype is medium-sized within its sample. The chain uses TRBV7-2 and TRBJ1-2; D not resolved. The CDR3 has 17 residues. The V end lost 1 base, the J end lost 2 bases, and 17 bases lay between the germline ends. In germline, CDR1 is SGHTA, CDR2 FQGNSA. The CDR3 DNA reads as TGTGCCAGCAGCTTAGAGCGCAACAGAGGCCTAAACTATGGCTACACCTTC. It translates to CASSLERNRGLNYGYTF.

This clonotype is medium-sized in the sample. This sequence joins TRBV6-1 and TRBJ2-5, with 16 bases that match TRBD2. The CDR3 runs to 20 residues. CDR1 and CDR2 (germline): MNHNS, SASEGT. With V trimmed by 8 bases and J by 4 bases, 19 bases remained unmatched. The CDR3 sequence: CASFRRPGTSGGAFLETQYF. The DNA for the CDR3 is TGTGCCAGCTTCCGCCGCCCCGGGACTAGCGGGGGGGCCTTTCTAGAGACCCAGTACTTC.

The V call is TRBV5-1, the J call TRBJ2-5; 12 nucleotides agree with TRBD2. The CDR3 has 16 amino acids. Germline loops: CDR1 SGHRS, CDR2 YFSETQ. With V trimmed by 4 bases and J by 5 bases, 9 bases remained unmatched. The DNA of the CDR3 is TGCGCCAGCAGCCTCGGGCTAGCGGGGGGGCTTGAGACCCAGTACTTC. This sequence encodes CASSLGLAGGLETQYF.

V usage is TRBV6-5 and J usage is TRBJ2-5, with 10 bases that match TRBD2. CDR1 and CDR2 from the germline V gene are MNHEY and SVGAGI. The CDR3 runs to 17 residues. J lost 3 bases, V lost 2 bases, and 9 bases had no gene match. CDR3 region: CASSYEASGGIEETQYF. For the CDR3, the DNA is TGTGCCAGCAGTTACGAAGCTAGCGGGGGAATAGAAGAGACCCAGTACTTC.

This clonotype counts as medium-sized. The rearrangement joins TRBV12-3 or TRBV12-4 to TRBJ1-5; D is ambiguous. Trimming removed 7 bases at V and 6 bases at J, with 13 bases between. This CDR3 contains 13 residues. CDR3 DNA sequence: TGTGCCAGCAAACTTAGCGGGGTTCAGCCCCAGCATTTT. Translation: CASKLSGVQPQHF.

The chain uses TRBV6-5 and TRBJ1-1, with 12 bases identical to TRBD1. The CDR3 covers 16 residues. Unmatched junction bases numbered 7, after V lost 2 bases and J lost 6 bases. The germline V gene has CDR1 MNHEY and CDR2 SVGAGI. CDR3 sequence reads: CASSYGTGGGSSEAFF. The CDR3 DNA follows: TGTGCCAGCAGTTACGGGACAGGGGGCGGGAGTTCTGAAGCTTTCTTT.

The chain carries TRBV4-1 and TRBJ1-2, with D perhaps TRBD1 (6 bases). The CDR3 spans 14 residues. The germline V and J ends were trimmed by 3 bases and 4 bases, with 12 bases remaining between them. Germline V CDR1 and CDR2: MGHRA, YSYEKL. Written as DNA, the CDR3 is TGCGCCAGCAGCCATCCGGGGGCGGGCTATGGCTACACCTTC. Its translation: CASSHPGAGYGYTF.

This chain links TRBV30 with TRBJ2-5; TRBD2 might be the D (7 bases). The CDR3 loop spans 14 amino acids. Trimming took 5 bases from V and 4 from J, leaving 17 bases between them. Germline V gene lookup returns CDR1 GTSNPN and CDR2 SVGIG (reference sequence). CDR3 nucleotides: TGTGCCTGGGGGCGGAGGGGGGGCGTAGAGACCCAGTACTTC. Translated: CAWGRRGGVETQYF.